This T cell receptor beta chain was identified in a study of blood T cell repertoires in COVID-19. Study-wide context: Samples came from the United States, Italy and Spain, spanning acute and convalescent COVID-19.

TCRdb's table, derived via immunoSEQ multiplex PCR, lists solely in-frame clones and lacks some. The data contain roughly 140,000 clones, roughly 88% of them singletons. The table lists this clone with a few counts. What was sequenced was peripheral blood. This TCR was recovered from a man aged 65 to 85 with acute or convalescent COVID-19.

CDR3 loop: CASSYRTGGNSPLHF. As DNA, the CDR3 is TGCGCCAGCAGCTACAGGACAGGGGGCAATTCACCCCTCCACTTT. V is TRBV5-1 and J is TRBJ1-6, with 11 bases lining up with TRBD1. This CDR3 spans 15 amino acids. CDR1 is SGHRS, CDR2 YFSETQ, per germline. Trimming took 3 bases from V and 7 from J; bases not matched to a gene: 3.